A single sample is the source of the 25 T cell receptor beta chains below, sequenced in a study of CD8 T cells in Susac syndrome. The RNA input was roughly 0.45 to 1 ug, and it was reverse transcribed with random hexamers. TCRdb processed the immunoSEQ multiplex PCR reads anew with MiXCR; each CDR3 protein has one entry. The sample includes some 110,000 distinct CDR3 sequences, around 94% of them seen just once. The material sequenced was CD8+ T cells from PBMCs. These receptors were collected from a human donor with Susac syndrome.

This clonotype was seen a single time. The chain employs TRBV12-3 or TRBV12-4 and TRBJ2-4; D possibly corresponds to TRBD1 (5 bases). CDR3 size: 15 residues. V lost 5 bases and J 2 bases, leaving 13 bases between the germline ends. The chain's CDR3 is CASSDSRFTKNIQYF. The CDR3 region has the DNA TGTGCCAGCAGTGACAGCCGCTTTACCAAAAACATTCAGTACTTC.

The CDR3 DNA follows: TGTGCCAGCAGCGCCGAACTTGCGGAGAAGGACGAAGCTTTCTTT. Translating gives CASSAELAEKDEAFF. The rearrangement uses TRBV9 and TRBJ1-1; D is ambiguous. This CDR3 has 15 residues. Germline lookup yields CDR1 SGDLS and CDR2 YYNGEE. V was shortened by 3 bases and J by 8 bases, with 20 bases between the two germline ends.

This sequence joins TRBV19 and TRBJ2-1, with D tentatively TRBD2 (5 bases). CDR1 is LNHDA, CDR2 SQIVND, per germline (reference sequence). Trimming stripped 5 bases from V and 4 bases from J, with 9 bases between. This CDR3 region has 13 residues. CDR3 region: CASSDRRYNEQFF. The CDR3 coding sequence is TGTGCCAGTAGTGACCGGAGGTACAATGAGCAGTTCTTC.

The V call is TRBV4-1, the J call TRBJ2-7, with D uncertain. The CDR3 spans 13 residues. V lost 0 bases and J lost 9, with 12 bases in between. From germline, CDR1 is MGHRA and CDR2 YSYEKL. Here the CDR3 DNA reads TGCGCCAGCAGCCAAGATGTAAGGTTCGGGCAGTACTTC. This gives the protein CASSQDVRFGQYF.

This clonotype was picked up a small number of times. The chain uses TRBV20-1 and TRBJ2-5; the match to TRBD2 covers 13 bases. The germline CDR1 and CDR2 sequences are DFQATT and SNEGSKA (reference sequence). After removal of 1 base from V and 5 bases from J, the junction contained 16 bases not matched to a gene. This CDR3 has 19 amino acids. For the CDR3, the DNA is TGCAGTGCTAGAGCCCCCTCACTAGCGGGAGGGGTTGGAGGGGAGACCCAGTACTTC. Protein sequence: CSARAPSLAGGVGGETQYF.

The chain recombines TRBV29-1 with TRBJ2-7; D might be TRBD1 (5 bases). The V end lost 2 bases, the J end lost 0 bases, and 8 bases lay between the germline ends. Germline V gene data show CDR1 as SQVTM and CDR2 as ANQGSEA. The CDR3 is made up of 13 amino acids. CDR3 sequence (DNA): TGCAGCGTTGAAAGGGGCGGCTCCTACGAGCAGTACTTC. Its translation is CSVERGGSYEQYF.

This clonotype was counted once. This sequence joins TRBV7-9 and TRBJ2-7, with a weak D call TRBD2 (6 bases). CDR1 and CDR2 from the germline V gene are SEHNR and FQNEAQ (reference sequence). The CDR3 consists of 15 residues. The ends were cut back, 5 bases at V and 0 bases at J, with 14 bases in the middle. The CDR3 here is CASSPEEGFSYEQYF. The CDR3 DNA sequence: TGTGCCAGCAGCCCAGAGGAGGGGTTCTCCTACGAGCAGTACTTC.

The chain is built from TRBV18 and TRBJ2-5; 12 bases match TRBD2. Per the germline V gene, CDR1 is KGHSH and CDR2 is LQKENI. J lost 1 base, V lost 0 bases, and 6 bases had no gene match. This CDR3 spans 18 amino acids. The CDR3 reads CASSPPPLLAGGQETQYF. CDR3 sequence (DNA): TGTGCCAGCTCACCACCGCCGCTACTAGCGGGGGGCCAAGAGACCCAGTACTTC.

The chain couples TRBV27 to TRBJ1-5; D ambiguous. The germline V and J ends were trimmed by 4 bases and 0 bases, with 7 bases remaining between them. This CDR3 is 14 amino acids long. Germline lookup yields CDR1 MNHEY and CDR2 SMNVEV (reference sequence). CDR3 nucleotide sequence: TGTGCCAGCAGTTCTTACACTAGCAATCAGCCCCAGCATTTT. It encodes CASSSYTSNQPQHF.

The V and J genes are TRBV4-1 and TRBJ2-5; 7 nucleotides line up with TRBD2. V trimming: 5 bases; J trimming: 5 bases; junction bases outside the gene matches: 8. In germline, CDR1 is MGHRA, CDR2 YSYEKL. The CDR3 has 14 amino acids. The CDR3 bases are TGCGCCAGCAGCGGGGAGGGAGTGGAGGAGACCCAGTACTTC. As protein: CASSGEGVEETQYF.

This chain uses TRBV23-1 with TRBJ2-3, with D perhaps matching TRBD1 (5 bases). TRBV23-1 is an open reading frame whose function is uncertain. The CDR3 contains 13 residues. Trimming cost V 6 bases and J 1 base, with 8 bases left between them. The CDR3 coding sequence is TGCGCCAGCAGGGACAAATGCACAGATACGCAGTATTTT. This gives the protein CASRDKCTDTQYF.

The gene calls are TRBV6-6 and TRBJ2-1; TRBD2 matches 13 bases. This CDR3 contains 15 residues. The germline CDR1 and CDR2 sequences are MNHNY and SVGAGI (reference sequence). Trimming cost V 0 bases and J 8 bases; bases outside gene matches: 1. The CDR3: CASSYSTSGGYEQFF. DNA of the CDR3: TGTGCCAGCAGTTACTCGACTAGCGGGGGGTATGAGCAGTTCTTC.

V usage is TRBV2 and J usage is TRBJ1-1; no firm D call. CDR1 is SNHLY and CDR2 is FYNNEI in the germline V gene. CDR3 length: 14 residues. V was clipped by 1 base and J by 0 bases, with 6 bases between them. The CDR3, as DNA: TGTGCCAGCAGTGAAGGGCGGATGAACACTGAAGCTTTCTTT. Translation gives CASSEGRMNTEAFF. The full variable domain, in which reference TRBV2 and TRBJ1-1 provide the parts outside the CDR3, is EPEVTQTPSHQVTQMGQEVILRCVPISNHLYFYWYRQILGQKVEFLVSFYNNEISEKSEIFDDQFSVERPDGSNFTLKIRSTKLEDSAMYFCASSEGRMNTEAFFGQGTRLTVV.

This clonotype was seen a single time. The chain joins TRBV9 to TRBJ1-1; 8 nucleotides align to TRBD1. This CDR3 has 15 amino acids. Germline V gene data show CDR1 as SGDLS and CDR2 as YYNGEE. V was clipped by 0 bases and J by 1 base; unmatched bases: 2. Here the CDR3 reads CASSVAGQGNTEAFF. CDR3 nucleotide sequence: TGTGCCAGCAGCGTAGCTGGACAGGGGAACACTGAAGCTTTCTTT.

This chain uses TRBV3-1 with TRBJ2-7, with D perhaps TRBD1 (5 bases). This CDR3 region has 14 residues. The ends were cut back, 4 bases at V and 6 bases at J, with 16 bases in the middle. CDR1 and CDR2 from the germline V gene are LGHDT and YNNKEL (reference sequence). This chain's CDR3 is CASSLQGFPGEQYF. The CDR3 nucleotides are TGTGCCAGCAGCCTGCAGGGATTTCCGGGCGAGCAGTACTTC.

V gene TRBV4-1 combines with J gene TRBJ2-7; no definite D call. Trimming left V 4 bases short and J 1 base short, with 11 bases between. Germline loops: CDR1 MGHRA, CDR2 YSYEKL. The length of the CDR3 is 14 residues. The CDR3 DNA reads as TGCGCCAGCAGCCCGGAACAAGAATCCTACGAGCAGTACTTC. Encoded protein: CASSPEQESYEQYF.

The V call is TRBV4-1, the J call TRBJ2-7; 9 bases are a match to TRBD1. The trim removed 3 bases at V and 3 bases at J, leaving 6 bases unmatched. The germline V gene has CDR1 MGHRA and CDR2 YSYEKL. The CDR3 loop spans 15 amino acids. CDR3 sequence reads: CASSQEDRGDYEQYF. CDR3 DNA: TGCGCCAGCAGCCAGGAAGACAGGGGGGACTACGAGCAGTACTTC.

The genes are TRBV20-1 and TRBJ2-7, with no clear D. This CDR3 is built from 12 residues. Germline V gives CDR1 DFQATT, CDR2 SNEGSKA (reference sequence). The V and J ends lost 0 bases and 3 bases respectively, with 6 bases between them. The CDR3 is CSARETGYEQYF. In nucleotides, the CDR3 is TGCAGTGCTAGAGAGACGGGCTACGAGCAGTACTTC.

The genes are TRBV20-1 and TRBJ2-5; TRBD2 is a possible D gene (5 bases). The CDR3 runs to 14 residues. Trimming took 3 bases from V and 2 from J, leaving 13 bases between them. The germline CDR1 and CDR2 sequences are DFQATT and SNEGSKA (reference sequence). The CDR3 region is CSASELGGQETQYF. CDR3 DNA: TGCAGTGCTAGCGAACTGGGCGGGCAAGAGACCCAGTACTTC.

Only one count was recorded for this clonotype. CDR3 bases: TGCAGTGCTAGAGGAGCAGGACGAGATGGCTACACCTTC. Amino acid sequence: CSARGAGRDGYTF. The gene calls are TRBV20-1 and TRBJ1-2; no reliable D call. Trimming stripped 1 base from V and 6 bases from J, with 12 bases between. Germline CDR1 DFQATT, CDR2 SNEGSKA (reference sequence). This CDR3 comprises 13 residues.

This chain connects TRBV21-1 to TRBJ2-1. TRBV21-1 is labeled a pseudogene. This CDR3 is 11 amino acids long. This chain's CDR3 is CASRAYNEQFF. The DNA of the CDR3 is TGTGCCAGCCGGGCCTACAATGAGCAGTTCTTC.

The J gene is TRBJ2-2, the V gene TRBV20-1, with 8 bases fitting TRBD1. The length of the CDR3 is 16 residues. V lost 4 bases to trimming and J lost 6 bases; unmatched junction nucleotides: 13. Germline assignment: CDR1 DFQATT and CDR2 SNEGSKA (reference sequence). The CDR3: CSAKPSDRVGSGELFF. The CDR3 DNA reads TGCAGTGCTAAGCCCTCGGACAGGGTCGGGTCCGGGGAGCTGTTTTTT.

The chain uses TRBV19 and TRBJ2-5; 12 nucleotides match TRBD1. The V and J ends lost 8 bases and 4 bases, in that order; junction bases with no gene match: 2. The length of the CDR3 is 13 residues. From germline, CDR1 is LNHDA and CDR2 SQIVND (reference sequence). The CDR3 nucleotides are TGTGCCAGTGGGGACAGGGGGCCAGAGACCCAGTACTTC. It encodes CASGDRGPETQYF.

This chain joins TRBV21-1 and TRBJ2-7. TRBV21-1 is classified as a pseudogene. This CDR3 region has 11 residues. CDR3 in DNA: TGTGCCAACCAGGACCCCTACGAGCAGTACTTC. Encoded protein: CANQDPYEQYF.

The V call is TRBV27, the J call TRBJ2-5; TRBD1 matches 11 bases. Trimming took 7 bases from V and 2 from J; bases not matched to a gene: 3. Per the germline V gene, CDR1 is MNHEY and CDR2 is SMNVEV (reference sequence). CDR3 length equals 14 residues. CDR3 sequence: CASKGQGGQETQYF. The CDR3 DNA sequence: TGTGCCAGCAAGGGACAGGGGGGTCAAGAGACCCAGTACTTC.